In this sample, the clone carrying this T cell receptor (beta chain) turned up once. This entry is derived from a study of blood T cell repertoires in COVID-19. Using immunoSEQ multiplex PCR, the repertoire was profiled, and TCRdb retains in-frame clones only, with some absent. The sample has roughly 60,000 clones; roughly 87% are singletons. The V gene lost 3 bases and the J gene lost 4 bases, with 13 bases spanning the gap. Germline CDR1 and CDR2: KGHSH and LQKENI. The CDR3 length is 15 residues. The sequence came from a human donor with acute or convalescent COVID-19. The donor label of this sample is uncertain. Sequencing was carried out using peripheral blood. V is TRBV18 and J is TRBJ2-1, with a possible D match to TRBD1 (6 bases). The CDR3 nucleotides are TGTGCCAGCTCACCCCAATCAGGGGATTACAATGAGCAGTTCTTC. Its translation: CASSPQSGDYNEQFF.